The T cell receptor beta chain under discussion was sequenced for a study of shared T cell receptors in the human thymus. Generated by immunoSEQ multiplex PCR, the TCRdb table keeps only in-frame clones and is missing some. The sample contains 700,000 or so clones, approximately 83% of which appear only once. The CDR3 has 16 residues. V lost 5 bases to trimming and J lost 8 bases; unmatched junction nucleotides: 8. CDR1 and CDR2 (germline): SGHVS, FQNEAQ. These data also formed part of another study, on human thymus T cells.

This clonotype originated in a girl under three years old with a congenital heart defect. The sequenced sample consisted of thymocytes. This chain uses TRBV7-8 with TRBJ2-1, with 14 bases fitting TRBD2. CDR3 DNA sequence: TGTGCCAGCAGCGACCCTGGGACTAGCGGGGGCGATGAGCAGTTCTTC. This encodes CASSDPGTSGGDEQFF.